This TCR beta chain was sequenced during a study of beta chain features in type 1 diabetes. Study conclusions and caveats: Healthy donors had naive, central memory and Treg TCRB repertoires that appeared less similar than those seen among patients. Significant though moderate, a shortening of TCRB CDR3s appeared in all four CD4+ subsets of Type 1 diabetes patients. Patients and controls would share equally any PCR tilt toward shorter templates.

The study reverse transcribed the entire isolated RNA, so it sequenced expressed TCRB transcripts. The average output of naive, central memory and regulatory T cell samples was several million reads. Profiling relied on immunoSEQ multiplex PCR, and the TCRdb table lists in-frame clones only, not all of them. This sample has about 130,000 clones, with around 8.8% found just once. This clone was detected a few times. Its antigen is as yet unknown. The CDR3 is 15 amino acids. The sample consisted of central memory CD4+ T cells from blood. This receptor was taken from a man aged 25-45 years with type 1 diabetes. This chain links TRBV21-1 with TRBJ2-7; the table's D call of TRBD1 was not tested on the DNA. TRBV21-1 is designated a pseudogene. CDR3 bases: TGTGCCAGCAGCAAAGCCCCCGGGACACGATACGAGCAGTACTTC. Amino acid sequence: CASSKAPGTRYEQYF.